These 18 T cell receptor beta chains originate from one sample sequenced in a study of blood T cell repertoires in COVID-19. Here immunoSEQ multiplex PCR was the method, and the copy in TCRdb shows in-frame clones only, minus some. The table records about 150,000 clones, over 90% of them present only once. Sequences were obtained from peripheral blood. These receptors were collected from a middle-aged man with acute or convalescent COVID-19.

This rearrangement joins TRBV30 to TRBJ2-7; tentative D call: TRBD1 (5 bases). This CDR3 contains 14 residues. V shed 2 bases and J shed 2 bases, with 13 bases lying between them. The germline V gene has CDR1 GTSNPN and CDR2 SVGIG (reference sequence). The CDR3: CAWSRRAGPYEQYV. CDR3 DNA sequence: TGTGCCTGGAGTCGACGTGCAGGGCCCTACGAGCAGTACGTC.

This chain links TRBV6-5 with TRBJ1-6, with 11 bases matching TRBD1. Germline V gives CDR1 MNHEY, CDR2 SVGAGI. The V segment lost 7 bases and the J segment 11 bases; nucleotides outside the gene matches: 7. The CDR3 contains 14 residues. In nucleotides, the CDR3 is TGTGCCAGCAAGACGGGACAGGGGGTTGCACCCCTCCACTTT. It specifies CASKTGQGVAPLHF.

This sequence joins TRBV5-6 and TRBJ1-4; TRBD1 matches 7 bases. The CDR3 spans 17 residues. The junction had 9 bases not matched to a gene; V was cut back by 4 bases and J by 0 bases. Germline CDR1 is SGHDT and CDR2 is YYEEEE. The chain's CDR3 is CASSLGNGQATNEKLFF. DNA of the CDR3: TGTGCCAGCAGCCTCGGGAATGGACAGGCAACTAATGAAAAACTGTTTTTT.

CDR3 protein: CASSEQGTPQETQYF. The CDR3 coding sequence is TGCGCCAGCAGTGAACAGGGGACTCCCCAAGAGACCCAGTACTTC. This chain links TRBV10-2 with TRBJ2-5; possible D gene TRBD1, 7 bases. The V gene lost 3 bases and the J gene lost 1 base, with 12 bases spanning the gap. This CDR3 region has 15 residues. Germline assignment: CDR1 WSHSY and CDR2 SAAADI.

The genes are TRBV5-1 and TRBJ2-5; D may be TRBD1 (6 bases). Germline CDR1 reads SGHRS; CDR2 reads YFSETQ. Trimming pared 4 bases from V and 2 bases from J, leaving 12 bases between. The CDR3 is made up of 14 amino acids. As DNA, the CDR3 is TGCGCCAGCAGCCGGGGACACGAACAAGAGACCCAGTACTTC. Translated: CASSRGHEQETQYF.

The chain uses TRBV3-1 (or the pseudogene TRBV3-2) and TRBJ2-2; 9 bases fit TRBD2. The germline V gene has CDR1 LGHDT and CDR2 YNNKEL (reference sequence). This CDR3 has 16 amino acids. V dropped 3 bases and J dropped 4; count of bases not matched to a gene: 6. Here the CDR3 reads CASSHGGGAFTGELFF. The CDR3 DNA reads as TGTGCCAGCAGCCACGGCGGGGGGGCGTTCACCGGGGAGCTGTTTTTT.

This chain links TRBV28 with TRBJ1-5, with D unresolved. V lost 4 bases to trimming and J lost 6 bases, with 13 bases between them. Germline V lookup: CDR1 MDHEN, CDR2 SYDVKM. The CDR3 covers 14 residues. CDR3 nucleotides: TGTGCCAGCAGTTCCTCGGGGTCGAGTCAGCCCCAGCATTTT. The encoded protein is CASSSSGSSQPQHF.

The chain is built from TRBV6-5 and TRBJ1-5; 7 nucleotides align to TRBD1. CDR1 is MNHEY and CDR2 is SVGAGI in the germline V gene. The ends lost 7 bases at V and 0 bases at J; junction bases unmatched: 6. This CDR3 has 15 amino acids. CDR3 nucleotides: TGTGCCAGCAATGGGGACAGACATAGCAATCAGCCCCAGCATTTT. Encoded protein: CASNGDRHSNQPQHF.

The V gene is TRBV6-5, the J gene TRBJ2-2; D call uncertain. Germline V gene data show CDR1 as MNHEY and CDR2 as SVGAGI. This CDR3 is built from 12 residues. Trimming stripped 6 bases from V and 7 bases from J, with 9 bases between. The DNA of the CDR3 is TGTGCCAGCAGCCAACTCCTCGGGGAGCTGTTTTTT. Encoded protein: CASSQLLGELFF.

The chain is built from TRBV11-3 and TRBJ2-2; TRBD2 might be the D (5 bases). The length of the CDR3 is 13 residues. Trimming left V 6 bases short and J 5 bases short, with 10 bases between. Germline CDR1 and CDR2: SGHNT and YENEEA. Here the CDR3 reads CASRRGQTGELFF. The CDR3 region has the DNA TGTGCCAGCAGACGAGGGCAAACCGGGGAGCTGTTTTTT.

In nucleotides, the CDR3 is TGTGCCAGCACCCTAACCGACGGACAGGGAGAAGCTTTCTTT. Protein sequence: CASTLTDGQGEAFF. J is TRBJ1-1 and V is TRBV18; 8 nucleotides match TRBD1. CDR3 length: 14 amino acids. Germline CDR1 reads KGHSH; CDR2 reads LQKENI. V was clipped by 8 bases and J by 8 bases; unmatched bases: 13.

This chain joins TRBV24-1 and TRBJ1-2; a weak D match, TRBD1 (6 bases). CDR3 length equals 14 residues. Trimming took 4 bases from V and 3 from J, leaving 11 bases between them. Germline V gene data show CDR1 as KGHDR and CDR2 as SFDVKD. Written as DNA, the CDR3 is TGTGCCACCAGTGACTCAGACAGGCACTATGGCTACACCTTC. Translating gives CATSDSDRHYGYTF.

The rearrangement joins TRBV5-1 to TRBJ2-3; 8 bases match TRBD2. Looked up from germline, CDR1 is SGHRS and CDR2 is YFSETQ. The CDR3 has 15 residues. V gave up 0 bases and J gave up 0 bases; unmatched junction bases: 0. CDR3 bases: TGCGCCAGCAGCTTGGGCGGGGGGAGCACAGATACGCAGTATTTT. Its protein product is CASSLGGGSTDTQYF.

This clone was counted a single time. The V and J genes are TRBV19 and TRBJ1-1; D not resolved. This CDR3 has 13 residues. Germline CDR1 is LNHDA and CDR2 is SQIVND (reference sequence). The V gene lost 4 bases and the J gene lost 4 bases, with 10 bases spanning the gap. The CDR3 DNA follows: TGTGCCAGTAGTAGGCGGTCTGGCACTGAAGCTTTCTTT. It codes for CASSRRSGTEAFF.

The genes are TRBV5-6 and TRBJ1-2, with 8 positions matching TRBD1. V was clipped by 7 bases and J by 5 bases; unmatched bases: 10. The CDR3 is 14 amino acids. The germline CDR1 and CDR2 sequences are SGHDT and YYEEEE. CDR3 region: CASRAGGAGYGYTF. In nucleotides, the CDR3 is TGTGCCAGCCGGGCAGGGGGCGCGGGGTATGGCTACACCTTC.

The genes are TRBV10-1 and TRBJ2-1, with 10 positions matching TRBD2. This CDR3 has 17 amino acids. Germline CDR1 WNHNN, CDR2 SYGVQD (reference sequence). With V trimmed by 2 bases and J by 8 bases, 12 bases remained unmatched. CDR3 in amino acids: CASSETLTSGGEHEQFF. In DNA form, the CDR3 reads TGCGCCAGCAGTGAGACCCTAACAAGCGGGGGGGAACATGAGCAGTTCTTC.

This clone is a singleton in its sample. This chain uses TRBV4-3 with TRBJ2-1; a weak D match, TRBD1 (5 bases). Trimming removed 1 base from V and 0 bases from J, with 13 bases in between. CDR3 size: 17 residues. Germline CDR1 reads LGHNA; CDR2 reads YSLEER. CDR3 coding DNA: TGCGCCAGCAGCCAAGGTCAATGGGGCGGCTCCTACAATGAGCAGTTCTTC. This codes for CASSQGQWGGSYNEQFF.

This rearrangement joins TRBV20-1 to TRBJ1-2; weak D call: TRBD1 (5 bases). V was trimmed by 4 bases and J by 6 bases, leaving 9 bases between them. Germline CDR1 is DFQATT and CDR2 is SNEGSKA (reference sequence). The CDR3 has 11 amino acids. The CDR3 reads CSATGFDGYTF. CDR3 sequence (DNA): TGCAGTGCTACAGGGTTTGATGGCTACACCTTC.